The rows below give T cell receptor beta chains drawn from one sample of a study of blood T cell repertoires in COVID-19. Clones were read by immunoSEQ multiplex PCR, and TCRdb kept only the in-frame ones, dropping some. The table has about 8,300 clones, approximately 89% seen once; the top ten hold 9% to 10%. Material: peripheral blood. All receptors derive from a human donor in a cohort sampled during active COVID-19. CDR3s include the opening cysteine and the closing phenylalanine or tryptophan. Fields, in order: V gene, J gene, D gene, CDR3 protein, CDR3 DNA. The D gene is left open where the match is weak.

>TRBV5-4|TRBJ2-2|TRBD2
CASSPLAGGSTGELFF
TGTGCCAGCAGCCCCTTAGCGGGGGGGAGTACCGGGGAGCTGTTTTTT